This entry describes one T cell receptor (beta chain). The sample originates from a study of OX40 agonist ivuxolimab in advanced cancers. This table comes from immunoSEQ multiplex PCR, and its TCRdb copy is limited to in-frame clones, with some not included. The sample carries about 61,000 clones, around 83% recorded once. Germline CDR1 SNHLY, CDR2 FYNNEI. Between the trimmed V and J ends, which lost 6 bases and 0 bases, there was a span of 9 bases. This CDR3 has 14 residues. V is TRBV2 and J is TRBJ1-5; TRBD1 is a possible D gene (5 bases). The receptor was isolated from an adult with an advanced solid tumor such as melanoma, head and neck, liver or kidney cancer. Source: CD4+ or CD8+ T cells sorted from blood, taken in a trial of the OX40 agonist ivuxolimab. The CDR3 coding sequence is TGTGCCAGCAGCCCGACAGATAGCAATCAGCCCCAGCATTTT. It translates to CASSPTDSNQPQHF.